Shown below are 8 T cell receptor beta chains from a single sample sequenced in a study of early T cells in non-severe SARS-CoV-2 infection. A single record per CDR3 protein comes from TCRdb applying MiXCR to the 5' RACE reads. The sample has around 39,000 distinct CDR3 sequences, more than 4.5% seen once. The sequencing here drew on whole blood, taken at baseline. The receptor set was obtained from an adult who was a healthcare worker with PCR-confirmed SARS-CoV-2 infection or an uninfected control (not recorded which).

Remarks on this clonotype: One end of the junction is discordant with germline, which a read error may explain. The chain joins TRBV7-2 to TRBJ1-4; 10 bases are a match to TRBD1. This CDR3 has 14 amino acids. Germline values: CDR1 SGHTA, CDR2 FQGNSA. The CDR3 loop is CASSSGQGYEKMFF. CDR3 sequence (DNA): TGTGCCAGCAGCTCGGGACAGGGGTACGAAAAAATGTTTTTT.

This clonotype showed up many times. This CDR3 is CASSYTRSTDTQYF. For the CDR3, the DNA is TGTGCCAGCAGTTACACCCGTAGCACAGATACGCAGTATTTT. The J gene is TRBJ2-3, the V gene TRBV6-5; D is uncertain. From germline, CDR1 is MNHEY and CDR2 SVGAGI. The V and J ends lost 2 bases and 0 bases respectively, with 6 bases between them. This CDR3 has 14 amino acids.

This clonotype was picked up many times. The chain is built from TRBV10-3 and TRBJ2-3, with TRBD1 identical over 7 bases. This CDR3 has 14 residues. Germline assignment: CDR1 ENHRY and CDR2 SYGVKD. Unmatched junction bases numbered 3, after V lost 4 bases and J lost 2 bases. The CDR3 sequence is CAISGQGYTDTQYF. The DNA for the CDR3 is TGTGCCATCAGTGGACAGGGCTACACAGATACGCAGTATTTT.

The rearrangement links TRBV7-9 to TRBJ2-7; D is perhaps TRBD1 (6 bases). V lost 1 base, J lost 0 bases, and 19 bases lay in between. The CDR3 loop spans 18 amino acids. The germline gives CDR1 SEHNR, CDR2 FQNEAQ (reference sequence). The CDR3 loop is CASSLESSRTAFSYEQYV. In DNA, the CDR3 is TGTGCCAGCAGCTTAGAGTCCTCAAGGACAGCCTTCTCCTACGAGCAGTACGTC.

This clonotype appeared a few times. The chain carries TRBV6-5 and TRBJ1-2; no firm D call. V was trimmed by 0 bases and J by 3 bases, leaving 8 bases between them. Germline V gives CDR1 MNHEY, CDR2 SVGAGI. The CDR3 loop spans 14 amino acids. In nucleotides, the CDR3 is TGTGCCAGCAGTTACTCGCCAGGAGACTATGGCTACACCTTC. Translation gives CASSYSPGDYGYTF.

This clonotype came up a few times. The chain has TRBV7-9 and TRBJ2-2; no clear D gene. The CDR3 runs 17 residues. From germline, CDR1 is SEHNR and CDR2 FQNEAQ (reference sequence). Trimming took 0 bases from V and 4 from J, leaving 15 bases between them. The CDR3 spells CASSLAGRTPGTGELFF. The CDR3 DNA reads TGTGCCAGCAGCTTAGCGGGTCGGACCCCTGGCACCGGGGAGCTGTTTTTT.

This clonotype was counted many times. J is TRBJ1-2 and V is TRBV12-3 or TRBV12-4, with D unresolved. V was clipped by 6 bases and J by 2 bases, with 10 bases between them. The CDR3 covers 13 residues. The CDR3 reads CASSSNLNYGYTF. CDR3 nucleotide sequence: TGTGCCAGCAGCTCCAACCTGAACTATGGCTACACCTTC.

The sample holds many counts of this clonotype. The V and J genes are TRBV5-1 and TRBJ2-3, with 11 bases fitting TRBD2. Germline V CDR1 and CDR2: SGHRS, YFSETQ. The CDR3 sequence is 16 residues long. V dropped 2 bases and J dropped 3; count of bases not matched to a gene: 5. CDR3 coding DNA: TGCGCCAGCAGCTTCCGTAGCGGGAGGGGAACAGATACGCAGTATTTT. As protein: CASSFRSGRGTDTQYF.